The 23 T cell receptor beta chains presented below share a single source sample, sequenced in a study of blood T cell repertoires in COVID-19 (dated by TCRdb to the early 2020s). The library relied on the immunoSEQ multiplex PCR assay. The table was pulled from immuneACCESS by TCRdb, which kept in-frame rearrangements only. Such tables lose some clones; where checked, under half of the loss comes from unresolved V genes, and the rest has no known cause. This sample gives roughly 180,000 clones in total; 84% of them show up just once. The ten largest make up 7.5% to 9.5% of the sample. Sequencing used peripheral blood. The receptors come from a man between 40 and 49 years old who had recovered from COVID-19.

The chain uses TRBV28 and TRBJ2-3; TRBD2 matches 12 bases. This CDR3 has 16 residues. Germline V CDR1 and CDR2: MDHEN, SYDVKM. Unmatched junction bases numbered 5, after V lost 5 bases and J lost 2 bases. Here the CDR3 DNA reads TGTGCCAGCAGTAAAAGACTAGCGGGAGCCACAGATACGCAGTATTTT. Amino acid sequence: CASSKRLAGATDTQYF.

The CDR3: CASSAVIGTDQYF. CDR3 bases: TGTGCCAGCAGTGCCGTTATCGGGACTGATCAGTACTTC. This sequence joins TRBV27 and TRBJ2-7, with D tentatively TRBD2 (6 bases). Germline CDR1 reads MNHEY; CDR2 reads SMNVEV (reference sequence). This CDR3 region has 13 residues. Deletions cut 5 bases from V and 10 bases from J, with 18 bases between.

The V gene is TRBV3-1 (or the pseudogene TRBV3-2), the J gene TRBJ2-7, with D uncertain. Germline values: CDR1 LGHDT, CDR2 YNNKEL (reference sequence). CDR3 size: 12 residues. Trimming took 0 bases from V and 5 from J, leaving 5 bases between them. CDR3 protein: CASSQDRDEQYF. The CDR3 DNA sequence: TGTGCCAGCAGCCAAGATCGGGACGAGCAGTACTTC.

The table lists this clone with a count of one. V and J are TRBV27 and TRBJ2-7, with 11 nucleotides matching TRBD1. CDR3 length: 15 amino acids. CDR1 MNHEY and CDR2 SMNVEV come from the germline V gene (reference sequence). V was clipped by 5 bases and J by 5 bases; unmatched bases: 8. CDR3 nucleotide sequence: TGTGCCAGCAGTAATCGGACAGGGGGCTATCACGAGCAGTACTTC. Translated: CASSNRTGGYHEQYF.

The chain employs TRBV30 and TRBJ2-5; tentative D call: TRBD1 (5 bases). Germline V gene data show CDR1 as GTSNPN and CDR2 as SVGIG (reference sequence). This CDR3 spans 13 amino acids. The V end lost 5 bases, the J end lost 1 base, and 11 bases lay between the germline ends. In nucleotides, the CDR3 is TGTGCCTGGTCTCGACAGCCCCAAGAGACCCAGTACTTC. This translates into CAWSRQPQETQYF.

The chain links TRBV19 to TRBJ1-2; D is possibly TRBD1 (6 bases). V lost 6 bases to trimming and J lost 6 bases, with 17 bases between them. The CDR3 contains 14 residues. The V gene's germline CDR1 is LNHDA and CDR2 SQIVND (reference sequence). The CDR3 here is CASSNTGRGDGYTF. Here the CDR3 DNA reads TGTGCCAGTAGCAACACAGGGAGAGGTGATGGCTACACCTTC. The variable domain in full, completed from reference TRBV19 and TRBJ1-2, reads DGGITQSPKYLFRKEGQNVTLSCEQNLNHDAMYWYRQDPGQGLRLIYYSQIVNDFQKGDIAEGYSVSREKKESFPLTVTSAQKNPTAFYLCASSNTGRGDGYTFGSGTRLTVV.

The CDR3 DNA is TGTGCCAGCAGCGTAGGCGTTGGCGAGCAGTACTTC. Its translation is CASSVGVGEQYF. The V and J genes are TRBV9 and TRBJ2-7; D is unclear. V lost 0 bases and J 6 bases, leaving 7 bases between the germline ends. The germline gives CDR1 SGDLS, CDR2 YYNGEE. The CDR3 sequence is 12 residues long.

CDR3 loop: CASSLSGSYYGYTF. In nucleotides, the CDR3 is TGTGCCAGCAGCTTGTCAGGGTCCTACTATGGCTACACCTTC. The rearrangement joins TRBV7-8 to TRBJ1-2, with a weak D call TRBD1 (5 bases). Trimming shortened V by 3 bases and J by 3 bases, and 11 bases separated the two germline ends. CDR3 length: 14 amino acids. In germline, CDR1 is SGHVS, CDR2 FQNEAQ.

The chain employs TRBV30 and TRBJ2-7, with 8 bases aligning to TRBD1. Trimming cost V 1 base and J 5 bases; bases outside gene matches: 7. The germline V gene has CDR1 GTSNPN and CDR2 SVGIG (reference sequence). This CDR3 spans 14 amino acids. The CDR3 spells CAWSGGQGADEQYF. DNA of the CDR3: TGTGCCTGGAGTGGTGGCCAGGGGGCGGACGAGCAGTACTTC.

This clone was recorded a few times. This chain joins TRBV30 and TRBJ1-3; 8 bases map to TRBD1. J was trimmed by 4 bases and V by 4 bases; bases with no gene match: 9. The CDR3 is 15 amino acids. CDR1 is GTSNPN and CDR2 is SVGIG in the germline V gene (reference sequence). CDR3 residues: CAWTSRRGQGNTIYF. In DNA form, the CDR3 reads TGTGCCTGGACCTCCCGCAGGGGGCAAGGAAACACCATATATTTT.

The CDR3 coding sequence is TGTGCCACCAGCAGAGGAGGTCAAGAGACCCAGTACTTC. Protein: CATSRGGQETQYF. J is TRBJ2-5 and V is TRBV15, with D unclear. Deletions cut 1 base from V and 2 bases from J, with 5 bases between. Germline V gene data show CDR1 as LNHNV and CDR2 as YYDKDF (reference sequence). This CDR3 is 13 amino acids long.

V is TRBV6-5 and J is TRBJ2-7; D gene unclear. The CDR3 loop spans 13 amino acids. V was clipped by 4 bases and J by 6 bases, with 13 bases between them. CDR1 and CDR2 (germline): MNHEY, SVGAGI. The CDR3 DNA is TGTGCCAGCAGTTTCTTTTCGGGTTTCGAGCAGTACTTC. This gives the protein CASSFFSGFEQYF.

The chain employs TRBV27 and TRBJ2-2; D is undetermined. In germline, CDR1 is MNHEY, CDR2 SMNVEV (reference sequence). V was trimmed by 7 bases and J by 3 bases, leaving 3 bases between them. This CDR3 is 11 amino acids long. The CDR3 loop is CASTYTGELFF. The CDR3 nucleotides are TGTGCCAGCACCTACACCGGGGAGCTGTTTTTT.

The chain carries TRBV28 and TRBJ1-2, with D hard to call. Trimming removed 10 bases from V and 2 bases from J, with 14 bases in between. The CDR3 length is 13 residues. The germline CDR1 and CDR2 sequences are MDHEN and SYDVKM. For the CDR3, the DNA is TGTGCCAACTCGAAAGCCGGGAACTATGGCTACACCTTC. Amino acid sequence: CANSKAGNYGYTF.

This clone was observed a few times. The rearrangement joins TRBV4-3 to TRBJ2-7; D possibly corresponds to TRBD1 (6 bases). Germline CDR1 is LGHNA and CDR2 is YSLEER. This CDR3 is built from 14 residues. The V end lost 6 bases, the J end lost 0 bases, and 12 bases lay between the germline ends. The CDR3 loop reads CASRRTASSYEQYF. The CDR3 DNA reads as TGCGCCAGCAGGAGGACAGCGAGCTCCTACGAGCAGTACTTC.

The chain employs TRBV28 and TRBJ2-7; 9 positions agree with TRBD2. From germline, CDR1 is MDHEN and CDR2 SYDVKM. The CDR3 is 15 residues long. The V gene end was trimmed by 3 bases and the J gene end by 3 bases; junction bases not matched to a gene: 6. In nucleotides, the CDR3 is TGTGCCAGCAGTTTGGGACCTAGCGGGATCTACGAGCAGTACTTC. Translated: CASSLGPSGIYEQYF.

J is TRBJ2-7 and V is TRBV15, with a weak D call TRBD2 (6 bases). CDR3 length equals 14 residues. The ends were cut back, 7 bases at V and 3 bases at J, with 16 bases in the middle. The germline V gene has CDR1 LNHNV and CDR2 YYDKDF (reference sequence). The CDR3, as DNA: TGTGCCACCACCGACACTCTGGGGGGCTACGAGCAGTACTTC. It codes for CATTDTLGGYEQYF.

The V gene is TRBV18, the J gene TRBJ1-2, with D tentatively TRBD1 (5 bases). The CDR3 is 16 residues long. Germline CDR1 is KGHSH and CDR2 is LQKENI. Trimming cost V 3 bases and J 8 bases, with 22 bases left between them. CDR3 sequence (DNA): TGTGCCAGCTCACCTCCGGGAGTATCGGGGGTAAAAGGCTACACCTTC. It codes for CASSPPGVSGVKGYTF.

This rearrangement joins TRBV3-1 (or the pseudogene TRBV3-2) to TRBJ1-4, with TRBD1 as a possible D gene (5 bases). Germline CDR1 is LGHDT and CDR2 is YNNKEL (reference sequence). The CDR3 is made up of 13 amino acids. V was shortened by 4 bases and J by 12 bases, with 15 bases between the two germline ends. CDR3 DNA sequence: TGTGCCAGCAGCCCCGCGGGAGGCAGGGAACTGTTTTTT. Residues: CASSPAGGRELFF.

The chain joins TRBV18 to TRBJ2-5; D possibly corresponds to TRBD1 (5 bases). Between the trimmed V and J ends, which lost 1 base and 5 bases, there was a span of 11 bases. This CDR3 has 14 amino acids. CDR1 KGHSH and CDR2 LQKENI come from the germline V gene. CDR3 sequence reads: CASSPLDSRETQYF. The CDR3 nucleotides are TGTGCCAGCTCACCACTAGACAGCAGGGAGACCCAGTACTTC.

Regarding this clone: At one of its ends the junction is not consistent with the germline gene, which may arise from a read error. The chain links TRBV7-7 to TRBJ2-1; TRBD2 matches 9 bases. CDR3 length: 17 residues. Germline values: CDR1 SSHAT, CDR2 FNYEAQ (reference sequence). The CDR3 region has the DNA TGTGCTAGCAGCCTGAGTAGCGGGAGTGTGTCCTACAATGAGCAGTTCTTC. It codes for CASSLSSGSVSYNEQFF.

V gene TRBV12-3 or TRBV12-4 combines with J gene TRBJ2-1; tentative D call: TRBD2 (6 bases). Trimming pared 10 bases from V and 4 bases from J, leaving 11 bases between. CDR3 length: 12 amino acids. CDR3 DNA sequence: TGTGCCACCTGGGGAGGTTACAATGAGCAGTTCTTC. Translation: CATWGGYNEQFF.

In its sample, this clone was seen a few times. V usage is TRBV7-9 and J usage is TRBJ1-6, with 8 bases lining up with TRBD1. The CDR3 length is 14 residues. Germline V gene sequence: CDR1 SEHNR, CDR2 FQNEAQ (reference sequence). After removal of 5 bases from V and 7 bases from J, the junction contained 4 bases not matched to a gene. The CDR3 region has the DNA TGTGCCAGCAGCGATACAGGGGGGAATTCACCCCTCCACTTT. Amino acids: CASSDTGGNSPLHF.